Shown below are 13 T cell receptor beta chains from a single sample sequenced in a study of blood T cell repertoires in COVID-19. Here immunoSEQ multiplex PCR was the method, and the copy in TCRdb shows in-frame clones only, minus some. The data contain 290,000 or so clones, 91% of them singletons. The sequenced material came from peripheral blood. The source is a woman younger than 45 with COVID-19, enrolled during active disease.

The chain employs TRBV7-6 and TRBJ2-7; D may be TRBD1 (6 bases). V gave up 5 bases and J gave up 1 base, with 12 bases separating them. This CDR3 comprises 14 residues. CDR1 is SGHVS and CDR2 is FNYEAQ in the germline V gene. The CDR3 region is CASSLTGISYEQYF. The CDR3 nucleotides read TGTGCCAGCAGCCTAACAGGGATTTCCTACGAGCAGTACTTC.

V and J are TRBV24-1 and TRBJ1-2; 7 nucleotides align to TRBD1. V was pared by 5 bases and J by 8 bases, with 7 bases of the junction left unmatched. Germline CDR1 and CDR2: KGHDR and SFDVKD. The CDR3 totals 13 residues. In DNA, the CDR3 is TGTGCCACCAGTGCCCGGGACAGCTCGGGCTACACCTTC. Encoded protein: CATSARDSSGYTF.

The CDR3 protein is CASSLDPGQGGANYGYTF. DNA for the CDR3: TGTGCCAGCAGCTTAGATCCTGGACAGGGGGGAGCTAACTATGGCTACACCTTC. J is TRBJ1-2 and V is TRBV7-9, with 10 bases aligning to TRBD1. V gave up 1 base and J gave up 0 bases; unmatched junction bases: 8. Per the germline V gene, CDR1 is SEHNR and CDR2 is FQNEAQ (reference sequence). This CDR3 contains 18 residues.

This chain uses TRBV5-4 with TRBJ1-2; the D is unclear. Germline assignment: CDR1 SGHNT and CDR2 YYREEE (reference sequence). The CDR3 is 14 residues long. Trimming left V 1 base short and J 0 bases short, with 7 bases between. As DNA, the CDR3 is TGTGCCAGCAGCTTGAAGGAGTCTAACTATGGCTACACCTTC. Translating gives CASSLKESNYGYTF.

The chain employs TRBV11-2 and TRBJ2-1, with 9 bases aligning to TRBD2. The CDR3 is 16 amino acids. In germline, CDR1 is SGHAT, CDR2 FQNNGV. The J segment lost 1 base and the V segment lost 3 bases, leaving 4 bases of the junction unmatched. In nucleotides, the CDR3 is TGTGCCAGCAGCTTCTTGGCGGGAGGGTCCTACAATGAGCAGTTCTTC. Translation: CASSFLAGGSYNEQFF.

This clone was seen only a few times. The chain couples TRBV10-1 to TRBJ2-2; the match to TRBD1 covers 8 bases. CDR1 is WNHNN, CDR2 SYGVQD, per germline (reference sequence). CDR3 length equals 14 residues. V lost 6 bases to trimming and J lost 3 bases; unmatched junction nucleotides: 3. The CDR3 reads CASRRGQDTGELFF. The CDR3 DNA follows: TGCGCCAGCAGGAGGGGACAGGACACCGGGGAGCTGTTTTTT.

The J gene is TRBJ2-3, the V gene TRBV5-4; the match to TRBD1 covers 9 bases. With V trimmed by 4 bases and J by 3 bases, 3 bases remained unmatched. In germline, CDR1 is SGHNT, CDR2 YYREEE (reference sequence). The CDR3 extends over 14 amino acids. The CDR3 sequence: CASSHGTGTDTQYF. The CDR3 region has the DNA TGTGCCAGCAGCCATGGGACAGGGACAGATACGCAGTATTTT.

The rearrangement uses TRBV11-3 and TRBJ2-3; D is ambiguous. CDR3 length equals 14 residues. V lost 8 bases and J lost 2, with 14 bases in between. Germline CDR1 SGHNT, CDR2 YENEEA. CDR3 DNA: TGTGCCAGCGGAGATACGGGTTCCACAGATACGCAGTATTTT. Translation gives CASGDTGSTDTQYF.

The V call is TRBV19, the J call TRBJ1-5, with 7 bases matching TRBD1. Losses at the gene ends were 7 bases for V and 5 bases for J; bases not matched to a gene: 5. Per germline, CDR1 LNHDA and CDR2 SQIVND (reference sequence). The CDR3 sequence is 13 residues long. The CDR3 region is CASIGQGDQPQHF. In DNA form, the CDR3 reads TGTGCCAGTATAGGGCAGGGGGATCAGCCCCAGCATTTT.

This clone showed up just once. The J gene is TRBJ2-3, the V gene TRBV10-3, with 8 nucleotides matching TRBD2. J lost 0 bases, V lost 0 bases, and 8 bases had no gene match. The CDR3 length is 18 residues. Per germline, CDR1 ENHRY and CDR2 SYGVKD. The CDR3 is CAISESFLLAVSTDTQYF. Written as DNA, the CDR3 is TGTGCCATCAGTGAGTCGTTCTTACTAGCGGTTAGCACAGATACGCAGTATTTT.

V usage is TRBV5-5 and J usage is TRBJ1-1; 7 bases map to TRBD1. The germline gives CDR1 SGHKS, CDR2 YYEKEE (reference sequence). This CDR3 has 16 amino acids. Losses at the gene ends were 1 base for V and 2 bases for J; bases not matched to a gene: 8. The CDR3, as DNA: TGTGCCAGCAGCTTGTTACCGGCAGGGGGTAACACTGAAGCTTTCTTT. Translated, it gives CASSLLPAGGNTEAFF.

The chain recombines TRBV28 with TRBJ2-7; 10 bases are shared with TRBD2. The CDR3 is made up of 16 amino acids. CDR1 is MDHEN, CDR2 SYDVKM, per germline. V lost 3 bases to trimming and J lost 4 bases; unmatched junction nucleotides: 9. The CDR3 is CASSLGLALTAYEQYF. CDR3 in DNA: TGTGCCAGCAGTTTGGGACTAGCGTTAACGGCATACGAGCAGTACTTC.

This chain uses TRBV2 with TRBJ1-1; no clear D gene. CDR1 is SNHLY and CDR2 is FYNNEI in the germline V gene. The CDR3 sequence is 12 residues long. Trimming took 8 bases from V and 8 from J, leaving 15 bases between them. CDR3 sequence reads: CASSRIPSEAFF. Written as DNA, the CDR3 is TGTGCCAGCTCCAGGATACCTTCCGAAGCTTTCTTT.